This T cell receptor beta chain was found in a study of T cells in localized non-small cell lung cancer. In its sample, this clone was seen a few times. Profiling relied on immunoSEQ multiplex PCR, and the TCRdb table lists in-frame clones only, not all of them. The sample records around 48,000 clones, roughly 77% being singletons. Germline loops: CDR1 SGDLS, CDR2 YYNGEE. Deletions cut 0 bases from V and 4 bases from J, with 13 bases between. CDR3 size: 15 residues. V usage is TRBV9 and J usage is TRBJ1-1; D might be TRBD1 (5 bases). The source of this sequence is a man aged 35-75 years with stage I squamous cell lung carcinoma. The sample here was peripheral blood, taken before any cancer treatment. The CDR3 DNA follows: TGTGCCAGCAGCGTAGATTCGGGGCTTGGCACTGAAGCTTTCTTT. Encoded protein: CASSVDSGLGTEAFF.